A single sample gave rise to the 17 T cell receptor beta chains below, sequenced in a study of shared clonotypes between healthy human individuals. Sequencing was performed with immunoSEQ multiplex PCR; in TCRdb, only in-frame clones are kept and a portion is missing. The sample includes some 320,000 clones, around 90% of them seen just once. The specimen sequenced was memory CD8+ T cells sorted from blood. Regarding subset: CD45RO+ cells pooled with CCR7-negative TemRA cells. These receptor sequences come from a man aged 18 to 35 in good health.

The genes are TRBV6-1 and TRBJ1-2; tentatively, D is TRBD1 (5 bases). The CDR3 length is 15 residues. Trimming removed 6 bases from V and 3 bases from J, with 17 bases in between. Germline CDR1 is MNHNS and CDR2 is SASEGT. CDR3 DNA: TGTGCCAGCAGCATACAAACGGGGCAGCACTATGGCTACACCTTC. It translates to CASSIQTGQHYGYTF.

The chain uses TRBV6-1 and TRBJ2-7; 7 nucleotides agree with TRBD1. This CDR3 region has 14 residues. Germline V gene lookup returns CDR1 MNHNS and CDR2 SASEGT. The J segment lost 2 bases and the V segment lost 4 bases, leaving 5 bases of the junction unmatched. The CDR3 DNA reads TGTGCCAGCAGTGTGGACAGGTTTGCCTACGAGCAGTACTTC. Protein product: CASSVDRFAYEQYF.

The rearrangement uses TRBV30 and TRBJ1-1, with D possibly matching TRBD1 (5 bases). The V end was cut by 7 bases, the J end by 5 bases, with 11 bases between. Germline V gene data show CDR1 as GTSNPN and CDR2 as SVGIG (reference sequence). This CDR3 spans 11 amino acids. CDR3 in DNA: TGTGCCTCCACAGGTATGACTGAAGCTTTCTTT. Translation: CASTGMTEAFF.

A word on this clone: Other DNA sequences in the same sample also yield this CDR3. CDR3 bases: TGTGCCAGTAGTATTTCCGGAGCCTACGAGCAGTACTTC. Translated: CASSISGAYEQYF. This chain joins TRBV19 and TRBJ2-7; no clear D gene. Trimming shortened V by 3 bases and J by 2 bases, and 8 bases separated the two germline ends. There are 13 residues in the CDR3. Per the germline V gene, CDR1 is LNHDA and CDR2 is SQIVND (reference sequence).

This clone was observed at least ten times. The J gene is TRBJ1-6, the V gene TRBV28; tentatively, D is TRBD1 (5 bases). The CDR3 consists of 16 residues. V was shortened by 1 base and J by 5 bases, with 12 bases between the two germline ends. Germline-derived CDR1 and CDR2 are MDHEN and SYDVKM. CDR3 in DNA: TGTGCCAGCAGTTTATTACAGGTCGGGGATAATTCACCCCTCCACTTT. This translates into CASSLLQVGDNSPLHF.

The rearrangement uses TRBV13 and TRBJ1-1; D unresolved. Germline V CDR1 and CDR2: PRHDT, FYEKMQ (reference sequence). The CDR3 loop spans 14 amino acids. V lost 3 bases and J lost 10, with 18 bases in between. The CDR3 DNA is TGTGCCAGCAGCTTGCATGGGAGCCACGAAGGAGCTTTCTTT. Protein: CASSLHGSHEGAFF.

The J gene is TRBJ1-1, the V gene TRBV28; no definite D call. The CDR3 contains 14 residues. Germline V gives CDR1 MDHEN, CDR2 SYDVKM. Trimming shortened V by 6 bases and J by 2 bases, and 13 bases separated the two germline ends. The CDR3 loop is CASSATFTNTEAFF. The CDR3 DNA follows: TGTGCCAGCAGCGCGACCTTCACCAACACTGAAGCTTTCTTT. Using reference TRBV28 and TRBJ1-1 for the parts outside the CDR3, the full variable domain is DVKVTQSSRYLVKRTGEKVFLECVQDMDHENMFWYRQDPGLGLRLIYFSYDVKMKEKGDIPEGYSVSREKKERFSLILESASTNQTSMYLCASSATFTNTEAFFGQGTRLTVV.

This chain joins TRBV7-9 and TRBJ1-5, with D hard to call. V lost 2 bases and J 5 bases, leaving 19 bases between the germline ends. In germline, CDR1 is SEHNR, CDR2 FQNEAQ (reference sequence). The CDR3 runs to 17 residues. CDR3 in amino acids: CASSLSYGLGRDQPQHF. CDR3 in DNA: TGTGCCAGCAGCTTAAGCTATGGGCTGGGAAGGGATCAGCCCCAGCATTTT.

The chain uses TRBV28 and TRBJ2-3, with D possibly being TRBD1 or TRBD2 (5 bases each). The CDR3 loop spans 16 amino acids. Trimming took 3 bases from V and 1 from J, leaving 14 bases between them. Germline CDR1 is MDHEN and CDR2 is SYDVKM. This CDR3 is CASSFSPGAGTDTQYF. CDR3 DNA: TGTGCCAGCAGTTTTTCCCCCGGGGCCGGCACAGATACGCAGTATTTT.

The chain links TRBV7-9 to TRBJ2-2; D gene uncertain. CDR3 size: 14 residues. Trimming took 4 bases from V and 5 from J, leaving 11 bases between them. The germline V gene has CDR1 SEHNR and CDR2 FQNEAQ (reference sequence). CDR3 coding DNA: TGTGCCAGCAGCTCGCTCCTAAGGACCGGGGAGCTGTTTTTT. It yields the protein CASSSLLRTGELFF.

The V call is TRBV5-1, the J call TRBJ2-7, with D maybe TRBD2 (6 bases). Trimming pared 0 bases from V and 7 bases from J, leaving 11 bases between. In germline, CDR1 is SGHRS, CDR2 YFSETQ. The CDR3 length is 13 residues. The CDR3 sequence: CASSLVRGSEQYF. As DNA, the CDR3 is TGCGCCAGCAGCTTGGTACGGGGGAGTGAGCAGTACTTC.

The V gene is TRBV13, the J gene TRBJ1-2; D not certain. Germline V gives CDR1 PRHDT, CDR2 FYEKMQ (reference sequence). Trimming pared 3 bases from V and 7 bases from J, leaving 30 bases between. The CDR3 runs to 19 residues. The CDR3 here is CASSLGEGKFPTEEGGYTF. DNA of the CDR3: TGTGCCAGCAGCTTGGGTGAAGGGAAATTCCCAACTGAGGAGGGTGGCTACACCTTC.

The chain is built from TRBV4-1 and TRBJ2-7, with a possible D match to TRBD2 (5 bases). Germline assignment: CDR1 MGHRA and CDR2 YSYEKL. This CDR3 contains 15 residues. Trimming removed 3 bases from V and 3 bases from J, with 15 bases in between. The CDR3 loop reads CASSHLALRLYEQYF. The DNA of the CDR3 is TGCGCCAGCAGCCACTTAGCGCTGAGGCTCTACGAGCAGTACTTC.

This chain uses TRBV2 with TRBJ2-7; no clear D gene. The germline V and J ends were trimmed by 7 bases and 0 bases, with 10 bases remaining between them. The V gene's germline CDR1 is SNHLY and CDR2 FYNNEI. The CDR3 contains 13 residues. The CDR3 DNA is TGTGCCAGCACTTCGTTAAGCTCCTACGAGCAGTACTTC. It translates to CASTSLSSYEQYF.

The chain links TRBV7-6 to TRBJ1-2, with TRBD1 identical over 7 bases. The CDR3 is 15 amino acids. V dropped 5 bases and J dropped 7; count of bases not matched to a gene: 13. CDR1 is SGHVS, CDR2 FNYEAQ, per germline. The CDR3 spells CASSLIPGGGGGYTF. CDR3 in DNA: TGTGCCAGCAGCCTCATCCCGGGAGGGGGCGGTGGCTACACCTTC. The full variable domain, its missing parts supplied by reference TRBV7-6 and TRBJ1-2, is GAGVSQSPRYKVTKRGQDVALRCDPISGHVSLYWYRQALGQGPEFLTYFNYEAQQDKSGLPNDRFSAERPEGSISTLTIQRTEQRDSAMYRCASSLIPGGGGGYTFGSGTRLTVV.

This sequence joins TRBV2 and TRBJ2-5; 7 bases are a match to TRBD1. V lost 1 base, J lost 1 base, and 0 bases stayed unmatched. Per germline, CDR1 SNHLY and CDR2 FYNNEI. The CDR3 spans 14 residues. The CDR3 here is CASSEDRGQETQYF. The DNA of the CDR3 is TGTGCCAGCAGTGAAGACAGGGGCCAAGAGACCCAGTACTTC.

The chain's CDR3 is CASSYQQGAYGYTF. The CDR3 DNA reads TGTGCCAGCAGTTACCAACAGGGCGCCTATGGCTACACCTTC. The rearrangement uses TRBV6-5 and TRBJ1-2; a weak D match, TRBD1 (6 bases). V shed 2 bases and J shed 4 bases, with 11 bases lying between them. This CDR3 is built from 14 residues. Per germline, CDR1 MNHEY and CDR2 SVGAGI.